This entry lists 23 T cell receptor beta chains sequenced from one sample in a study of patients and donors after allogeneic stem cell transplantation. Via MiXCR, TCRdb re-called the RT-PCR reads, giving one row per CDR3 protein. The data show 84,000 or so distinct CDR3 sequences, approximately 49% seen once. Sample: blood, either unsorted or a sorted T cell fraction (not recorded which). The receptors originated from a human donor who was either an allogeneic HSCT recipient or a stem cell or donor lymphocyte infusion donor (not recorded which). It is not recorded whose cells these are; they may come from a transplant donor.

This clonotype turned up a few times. The CDR3 sequence: CASSLTGGQPKAFF. In nucleotides, the CDR3 is TGTGCCAGCAGCCTGACAGGGGGTCAACCCAAAGCTTTCTTT. The gene calls are TRBV3-1 and TRBJ1-1, with 9 bases identical to TRBD1. Germline lookup yields CDR1 LGHDT and CDR2 YNNKEL (reference sequence). The CDR3 covers 14 residues. V lost 4 bases to trimming and J lost 9 bases; unmatched junction nucleotides: 9.

This CDR3 is CASSNTLAGGYNEQFF. The CDR3, as DNA: TGTGCCAGCAGCAACACCCTAGCGGGAGGCTACAATGAGCAGTTCTTC. J is TRBJ2-1 and V is TRBV7-9; 11 positions match TRBD2. The V gene end was trimmed by 5 bases and the J gene end by 3 bases; junction bases not matched to a gene: 6. The CDR3 contains 16 residues. CDR1 and CDR2 (germline): SEHNR, FQNEAQ (reference sequence).

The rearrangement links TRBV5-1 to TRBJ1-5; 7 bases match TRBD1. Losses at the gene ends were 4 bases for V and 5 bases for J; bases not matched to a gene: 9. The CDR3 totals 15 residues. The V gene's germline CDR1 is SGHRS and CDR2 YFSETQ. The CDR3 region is CASSQGDIRDQPQHF. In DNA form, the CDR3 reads TGCGCCAGCAGCCAGGGGGACATAAGGGATCAGCCCCAGCATTTT.

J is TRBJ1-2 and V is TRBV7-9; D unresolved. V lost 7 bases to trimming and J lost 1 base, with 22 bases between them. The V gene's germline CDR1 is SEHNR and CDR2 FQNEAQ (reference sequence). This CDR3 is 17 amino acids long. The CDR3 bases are TGTGCCAGCACCCTAAGTTCTGGCAGCCACCTTAACTATGGCTACACCTTC. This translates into CASTLSSGSHLNYGYTF. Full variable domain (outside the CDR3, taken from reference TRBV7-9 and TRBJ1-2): DTGVSQNPRHKITKRGQNVTFRCDPISEHNRLYWYRQTLGQGPEFLTYFQNEAQLEKSRLLSDRFSAERPKGSFSTLEIQRTEQGDSAMYLCASTLSSGSHLNYGYTFGSGTRLTVV.

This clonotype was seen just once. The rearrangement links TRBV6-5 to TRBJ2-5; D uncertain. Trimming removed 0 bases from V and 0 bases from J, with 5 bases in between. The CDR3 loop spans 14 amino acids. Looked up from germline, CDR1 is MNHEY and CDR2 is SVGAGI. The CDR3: CASSYSLHQETQYF. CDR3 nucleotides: TGTGCCAGCAGTTACTCGCTTCACCAAGAGACCCAGTACTTC.

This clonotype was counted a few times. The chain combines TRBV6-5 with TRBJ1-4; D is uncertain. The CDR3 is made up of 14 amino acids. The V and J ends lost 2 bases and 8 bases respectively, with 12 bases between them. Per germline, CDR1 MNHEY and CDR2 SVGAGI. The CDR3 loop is CASSYGWEGEKLFF. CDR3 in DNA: TGTGCCAGCAGTTACGGTTGGGAAGGGGAAAAACTGTTTTTT.

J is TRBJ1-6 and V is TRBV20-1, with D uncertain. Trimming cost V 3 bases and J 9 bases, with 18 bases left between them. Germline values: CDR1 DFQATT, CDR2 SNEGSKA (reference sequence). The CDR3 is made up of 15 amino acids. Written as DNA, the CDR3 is TGCAGTGCTAGTCCAACGGGAAACCGTGGTTCACCCCTCCACTTT. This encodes CSASPTGNRGSPLHF.

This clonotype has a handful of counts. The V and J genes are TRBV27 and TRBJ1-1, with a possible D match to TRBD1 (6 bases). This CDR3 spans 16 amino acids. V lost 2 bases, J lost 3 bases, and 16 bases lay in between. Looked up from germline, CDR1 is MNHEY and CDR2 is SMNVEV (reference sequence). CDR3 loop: CASSLIRGRKDTEAFF. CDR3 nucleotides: TGTGCCAGCAGTTTAATCCGGGGGCGGAAAGACACTGAAGCTTTCTTT.

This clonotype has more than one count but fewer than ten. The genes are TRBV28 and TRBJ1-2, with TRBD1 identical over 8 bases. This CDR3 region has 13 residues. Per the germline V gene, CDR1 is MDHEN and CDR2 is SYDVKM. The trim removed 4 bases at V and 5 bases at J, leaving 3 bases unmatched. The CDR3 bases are TGTGCCAGCAGTTCCGGACAGGGATATGGCTACACCTTC. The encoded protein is CASSSGQGYGYTF.

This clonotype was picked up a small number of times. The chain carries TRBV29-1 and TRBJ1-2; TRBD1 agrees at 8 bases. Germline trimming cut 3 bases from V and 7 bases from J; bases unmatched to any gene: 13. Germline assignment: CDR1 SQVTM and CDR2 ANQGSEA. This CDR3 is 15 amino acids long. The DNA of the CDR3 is TGCAGCGTTGATAAAATTCCAGGGGGCGCGGGTGGCTACACCTTC. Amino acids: CSVDKIPGGAGGYTF.

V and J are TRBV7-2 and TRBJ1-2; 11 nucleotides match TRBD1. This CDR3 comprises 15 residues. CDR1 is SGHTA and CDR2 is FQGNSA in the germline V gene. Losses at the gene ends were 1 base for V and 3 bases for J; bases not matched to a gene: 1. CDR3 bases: TGTGCCAGCAGCTTAGGGACAGGGGGCGACTATGGCTACACCTTC. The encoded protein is CASSLGTGGDYGYTF.

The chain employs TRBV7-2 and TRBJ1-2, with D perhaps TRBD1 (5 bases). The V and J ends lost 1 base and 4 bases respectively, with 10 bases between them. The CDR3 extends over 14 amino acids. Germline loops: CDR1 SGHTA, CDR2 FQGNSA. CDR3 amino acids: CASSLEYRTYGYTF. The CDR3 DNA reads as TGTGCCAGCAGCTTAGAATACAGGACCTATGGCTACACCTTC.

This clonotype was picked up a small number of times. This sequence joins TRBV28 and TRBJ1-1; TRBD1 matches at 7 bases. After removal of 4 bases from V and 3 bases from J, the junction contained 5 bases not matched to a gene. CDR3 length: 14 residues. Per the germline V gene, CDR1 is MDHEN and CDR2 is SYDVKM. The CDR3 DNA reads TGTGCCAGCAGTTCTCCAGGGGGGGACACTGAAGCTTTCTTT. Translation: CASSSPGGDTEAFF. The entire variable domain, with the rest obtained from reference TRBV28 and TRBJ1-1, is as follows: DVKVTQSSRYLVKRTGEKVFLECVQDMDHENMFWYRQDPGLGLRLIYFSYDVKMKEKGDIPEGYSVSREKKERFSLILESASTNQTSMYLCASSSPGGDTEAFFGQGTRLTVV.

In DNA, the CDR3 is TGCAGTGCTAGAAGCGGACAGAGAGGAACTGAAGCTTTCTTT. This codes for CSARSGQRGTEAFF. The chain is built from TRBV20-1 and TRBJ1-1; TRBD1 might be the D (6 bases). The V end was cut by 2 bases, the J end by 5 bases, with 15 bases between. The V gene's germline CDR1 is DFQATT and CDR2 SNEGSKA (reference sequence). The CDR3 is 14 amino acids.

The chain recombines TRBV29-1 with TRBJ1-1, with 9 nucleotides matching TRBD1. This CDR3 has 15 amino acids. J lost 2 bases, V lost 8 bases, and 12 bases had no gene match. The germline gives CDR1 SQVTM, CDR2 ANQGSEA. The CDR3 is CSSWGSTGGNTEAFF. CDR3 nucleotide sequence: TGCAGCTCCTGGGGGTCGACAGGGGGAAACACTGAAGCTTTCTTT.

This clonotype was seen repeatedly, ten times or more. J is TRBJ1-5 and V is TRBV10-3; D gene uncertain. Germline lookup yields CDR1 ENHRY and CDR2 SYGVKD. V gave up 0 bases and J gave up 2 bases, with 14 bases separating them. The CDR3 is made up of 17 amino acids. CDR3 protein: CAISESELATRNQPQHF. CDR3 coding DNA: TGTGCCATCAGTGAGTCAGAATTGGCCACGCGCAATCAGCCCCAGCATTTT.

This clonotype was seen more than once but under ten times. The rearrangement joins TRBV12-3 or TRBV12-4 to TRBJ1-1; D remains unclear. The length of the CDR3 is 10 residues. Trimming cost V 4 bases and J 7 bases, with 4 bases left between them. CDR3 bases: TGTGCCAGCAGTTCGCTTGAAGCTTTCTTT. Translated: CASSSLEAFF.

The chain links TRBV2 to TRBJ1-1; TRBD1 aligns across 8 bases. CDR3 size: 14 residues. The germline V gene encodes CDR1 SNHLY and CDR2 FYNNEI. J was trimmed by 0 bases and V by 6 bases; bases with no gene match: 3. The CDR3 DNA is TGTGCCAGCAGCGGACAGGGTGTGAACACTGAAGCTTTCTTT. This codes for CASSGQGVNTEAFF.

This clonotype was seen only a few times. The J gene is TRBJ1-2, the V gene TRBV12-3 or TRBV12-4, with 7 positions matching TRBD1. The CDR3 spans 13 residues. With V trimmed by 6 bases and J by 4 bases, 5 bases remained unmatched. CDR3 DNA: TGTGCCAGCAGCCCACAGGGGCCCTATGGCTACACCTTC. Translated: CASSPQGPYGYTF.

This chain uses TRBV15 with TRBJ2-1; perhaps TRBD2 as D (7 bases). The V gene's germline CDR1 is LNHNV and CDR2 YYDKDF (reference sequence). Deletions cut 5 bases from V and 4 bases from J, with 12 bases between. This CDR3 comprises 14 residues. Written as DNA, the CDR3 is TGTGCCACCAGCGGCAGGGGAGGGTACAATGAGCAGTTCTTC. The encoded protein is CATSGRGGYNEQFF.

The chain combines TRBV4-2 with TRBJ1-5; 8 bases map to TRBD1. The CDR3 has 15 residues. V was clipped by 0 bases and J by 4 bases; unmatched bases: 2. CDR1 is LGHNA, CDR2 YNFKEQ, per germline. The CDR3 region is CASSQDGQGNQPQHF. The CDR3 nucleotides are TGTGCCAGCAGCCAAGATGGACAGGGAAATCAGCCCCAGCATTTT.

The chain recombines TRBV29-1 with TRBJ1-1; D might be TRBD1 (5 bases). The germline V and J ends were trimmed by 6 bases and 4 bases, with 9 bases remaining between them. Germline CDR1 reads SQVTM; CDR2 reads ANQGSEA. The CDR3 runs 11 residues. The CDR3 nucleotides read TGCAGCGTAGTCAGGGTCACTGAAGCTTTCTTT. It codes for CSVVRVTEAFF.

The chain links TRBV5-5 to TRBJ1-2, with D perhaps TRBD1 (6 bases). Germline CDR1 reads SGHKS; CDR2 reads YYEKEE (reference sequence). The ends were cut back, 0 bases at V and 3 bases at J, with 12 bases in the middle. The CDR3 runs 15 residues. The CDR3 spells CASSLEGTTYYGYTF. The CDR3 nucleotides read TGTGCCAGCAGCTTGGAAGGGACAACCTACTATGGCTACACCTTC.